This is a list of T cell receptor beta chains from one sample in a study of Ad26.COV2.S vaccination and SARS-CoV-2 variants. The data were produced by immunoSEQ multiplex PCR, yet TCRdb's version contains in-frame clones alone and is incomplete. The sample yields some 350,000 clones, under 90% seen once. Sequenced material: peripheral blood, taken in a trial of Ad26.COV2.S vaccine versus placebo. The receptors stem from a person between 18 and 65 years old who received the Ad26.COV2.S COVID-19 vaccine or a placebo. Both conserved end residues are part of each CDR3. A D gene is named only where the DNA matches it firmly. Clone size appears in some rows only: once, few, many, or a class for an expanded clone.

.	.	TRBV25-1	TRBJ1-1	TGTGCCAGCAATCCCGGGGGGCTAACGAACACTGAAGCTTTCTTT	CASNPGGLTNTEAFF
.	.	TRBV6-4	TRBJ1-1	TGTGCCAGCAGTGACGACGGGGGTGAAGCTTTCTTT	CASSDDGGEAFF
.	few	TRBV10-2	TRBJ2-3	TGCGCCAGCAGTGGAAGGGTGCTGGGAGATACGCAGTATTTT	CASSGRVLGDTQYF
TRBD1	.	TRBV5-1	TRBJ2-7	TGCGCCAATCCCTCAGTAACTAGGGGGCATTACGAGCAGTACTTC	CANPSVTRGHYEQYF
.	.	TRBV19	TRBJ1-5	TGTGCCAGTAGGGGGGATCGGCCCCAGCATTTT	CASRGDRPQHF
TRBD2	.	TRBV3-1/TRBV3-2	TRBJ2-3	TGTGCCAGCAGCCAGGGACTAGCGGGAGGCATCCCAGATACGCAGTATTTT	CASSQGLAGGIPDTQYF
.	.	TRBV18	TRBJ1-2	TGTGCCAGCTCATCGGACAGTAACTATGGCTACACCTTC	CASSSDSNYGYTF
TRBD1	.	TRBV4-3	TRBJ2-2	TGCGCCAGCAGCCAAGGTCGACAGGGGAGCGCCGGGGAGCTGTTTTTT	CASSQGRQGSAGELFF
.	.	TRBV7-9	TRBJ1-1	TGTGCCAGCAGCTTTTACCCCTCGAACACTGAAGCTTTCTTT	CASSFYPSNTEAFF
.	.	TRBV7-8	TRBJ1-1	TGTGCCAGCAGCTTAAACGTGGTGAACACTGAAGCTTTCTTT	CASSLNVVNTEAFF
.	.	TRBV9	TRBJ1-5	TGTGCCAGCAGCTCTGGGGGGAATCAGCCCCAGCATTTT	CASSSGGNQPQHF
.	.	TRBV3-1/TRBV3-2	TRBJ1-4	TGTGCCAGCAGCCAAGACCAGAGGACAACTAATGAAAAACTGTTTTTT	CASSQDQRTTNEKLFF
.	.	TRBV7-2	TRBJ2-5	TGTGCCAGCAGCCCGCCGAGAGGCGCGGTTTCAGAGACCCAGTACTTC	CASSPPRGAVSETQYF
.	.	TRBV5-6	TRBJ1-5	TGTGCCAGCAGCTTGCGTTTTCAGCCCCAGCATTTT	CASSLRFQPQHF
.	.	TRBV6-5	TRBJ1-2	TGTGCCAGCAGTTACTCTGGGGGTACTATTTATGGCTACACCTTC	CASSYSGGTIYGYTF
.	.	TRBV6-2/TRBV6-3	TRBJ2-4	TGTGCCAGCAGTTACCACCGGGACACAAACATTCAGTACTTC	CASSYHRDTNIQYF
.	once	TRBV7-2	TRBJ2-4	TGTGCCAGCAGCTTAGCGTGGGCAGACGATCAGTACTTC	CASSLAWADDQYF
.	once	TRBV11-2	TRBJ2-7	TGTGCCAGCAGCCCCTTAGGCCAGGGCGCGTCCTACGAGCAGTACTTC	CASSPLGQGASYEQYF
TRBD2	.	TRBV3-1/TRBV3-2	TRBJ2-4	TGTGCCAGCAGCCTCGATAGCGGGGGGTTAGCCAAAAACATTCAGTACTTC	CASSLDSGGLAKNIQYF
TRBD1	.	TRBV11-2	TRBJ1-2	TGTGCCAGCAGCTATGACAGGGATGGCTACACCTTC	CASSYDRDGYTF
.	.	TRBV27	TRBJ1-3	TGTGCCAGCAGTTTAGAGGGCCGCCCTGGAAACACCATATATTTT	CASSLEGRPGNTIYF
.	.	TRBV5-1	TRBJ2-1	TGCGCCAGCAGCTTGGACCGGTCAGTAGCTGCCAATGAGCAGTTCTTC	CASSLDRSVAANEQFF
.	.	TRBV5-4	TRBJ1-1	TGTGCCAGCAGCTTGGAGTCGGACACTGAAGCTTTCTTT	CASSLESDTEAFF
.	.	TRBV4-1	TRBJ1-2	TGCGCCAGCAGCCAGGAAGGGACGGCTAACTATGGCTACACCTTC	CASSQEGTANYGYTF
.	.	TRBV3-1/TRBV3-2	TRBJ1-3	TGTGCCAGCAGCCAAGGGGGAGGGGGAAACACCATATATTTT	CASSQGGGGNTIYF
TRBD2	.	TRBV5-4	TRBJ2-1	TGTGCCAGCAGCTTGGAGAGCGGGAGTAGGAGGGAGCAGTTCTTC	CASSLESGSRREQFF
.	.	TRBV6-5	TRBJ1-2	TGTGCCAGCAGTCCCGGCGCCTGGGGCTACACCTTC	CASSPGAWGYTF
.	.	TRBV6-5	TRBJ1-5	TGTGCCAGCAGTTACTCCGAGAATCAGCCCCAGCATTTT	CASSYSENQPQHF
.	.	TRBV6-5	TRBJ1-1	TGTGCCAGCAGTTATAGCAACGGGGGAGATATGAAAGCTTTCTTT	CASSYSNGGDMKAFF
TRBD2	.	TRBV4-3	TRBJ2-3	TGCGCCAGCAGCCAAGATGCCCTAGCGGGAAATAGAGATACGCAGTATTTT	CASSQDALAGNRDTQYF
.	.	TRBV5-4	TRBJ2-3	TGTGCCAGCAGCGCGAGCACAGATACGCAGTATTTT	CASSASTDTQYF
.	.	TRBV15	TRBJ1-2	TGTGCCACCAGCAGATGGGGGACGCAAAACTATGGCTACACCTTC	CATSRWGTQNYGYTF
.	.	TRBV6-2/TRBV6-3	TRBJ1-1	TGTGCCAGCAGCCAAATTGGGGGATCCACTGAAGCTTTCTTT	CASSQIGGSTEAFF
TRBD1	once	TRBV9	TRBJ2-7	TGTGCCAGCAGCGAGGGACAGGGTTCCTACGAGCAGTACTTC	CASSEGQGSYEQYF
.	.	TRBV5-6	TRBJ2-3	TGTGCCAGCAGCTTGACGGCACGGAGCCTGAGCACAGATACGCAGTATTTT	CASSLTARSLSTDTQYF
TRBD2	.	TRBV5-1	TRBJ2-3	TGCGCCAGCAGCTCCGCTACTAGCGGGAGTCGCACAGATACGCAGTATTTT	CASSSATSGSRTDTQYF
.	.	TRBV12-5	TRBJ2-2	TGTGCTAGTGGTTTGGTACTAACGGGGAATGCCGGGGAGCTGTTTTTT	CASGLVLTGNAGELFF
.	.	TRBV5-8	TRBJ2-3	TGTGCCAGCAGCTTGTTCGGTCAGTTACTTAGCACAGATACGCAGTATTTT	CASSLFGQLLSTDTQYF
TRBD2	once	TRBV7-6	TRBJ2-1	TGTGCCAGCAGCTTAGAGGTTGGTCTAGCGGGACTCGATGAGCAGTTCTTC	CASSLEVGLAGLDEQFF
.	.	TRBV5-3	TRBJ1-5	TGTGCCAGAAGCCGGGGGGAGGGCAATCAGCCCCAGCATTTT	CARSRGEGNQPQHF
TRBD1	medium-sized	TRBV27	TRBJ1-2	TGTGCCAGCAGTTTATCTCCTACGACAGGGAGCGGTGGCTACACCTTC	CASSLSPTTGSGGYTF
.	.	TRBV29-1	TRBJ1-4	TGCAGCGTTGAGGACACGACGGCCTTTAATGAAAAACTGTTTTTT	CSVEDTTAFNEKLFF
.	once	TRBV9	TRBJ2-7	TGTGCCAGCAGCGTAGCTATTCGTGACAGTTGGGAGCAGTACTTC	CASSVAIRDSWEQYF
TRBD2	.	TRBV4-3	TRBJ2-5	TGCGCCAGCAGCCAAGAGTTTAGCGGGGGGAAAGAGACCCAGTACTTC	CASSQEFSGGKETQYF
TRBD2	.	TRBV9	TRBJ2-1	TGTGCCAGCAGCACCCGGCCGGGAGGGCCTCAGCAGTTCTTC	CASSTRPGGPQQFF
.	.	TRBV3-1/TRBV3-2	TRBJ1-2	TGTGCCAGCAGCCCGCCGGGAGTGACACGGAATCACTATGGCTACACCTTC	CASSPPGVTRNHYGYTF
.	.	TRBV19	TRBJ1-2	TGTGCCAGTTCGTCAGGGGACTATGGCTACACCTTC	CASSSGDYGYTF
.	.	TRBV13	TRBJ1-5	TGTGCCAGCAGCTTAGGCCGGAGCTTGCTGGGCAATCAGCCCCAGCATTTT	CASSLGRSLLGNQPQHF
.	.	TRBV28	TRBJ1-5	TGTGCCAGCAGATACGAGGGGGGTCAGCCCCAGCATTTT	CASRYEGGQPQHF
.	.	TRBV29-1	TRBJ2-1	TGCAGCGTTGAAGATCCCCGGACAGTGTTCACCAATGAGCAGTTCTTC	CSVEDPRTVFTNEQFF